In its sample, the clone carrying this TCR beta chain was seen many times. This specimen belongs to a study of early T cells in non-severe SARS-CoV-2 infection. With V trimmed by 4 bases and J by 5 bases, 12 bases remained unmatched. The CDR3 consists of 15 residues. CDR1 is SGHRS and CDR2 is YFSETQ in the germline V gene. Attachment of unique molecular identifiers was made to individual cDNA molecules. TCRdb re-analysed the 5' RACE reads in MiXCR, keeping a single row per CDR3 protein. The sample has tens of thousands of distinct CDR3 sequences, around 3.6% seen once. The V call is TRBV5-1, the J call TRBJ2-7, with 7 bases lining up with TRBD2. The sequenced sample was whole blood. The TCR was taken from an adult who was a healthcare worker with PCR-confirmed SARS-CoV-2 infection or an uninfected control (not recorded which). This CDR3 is CASSPQSGDADEQYF. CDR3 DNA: TGCGCCAGCAGCCCCCAGAGCGGGGACGCAGACGAGCAGTACTTC.